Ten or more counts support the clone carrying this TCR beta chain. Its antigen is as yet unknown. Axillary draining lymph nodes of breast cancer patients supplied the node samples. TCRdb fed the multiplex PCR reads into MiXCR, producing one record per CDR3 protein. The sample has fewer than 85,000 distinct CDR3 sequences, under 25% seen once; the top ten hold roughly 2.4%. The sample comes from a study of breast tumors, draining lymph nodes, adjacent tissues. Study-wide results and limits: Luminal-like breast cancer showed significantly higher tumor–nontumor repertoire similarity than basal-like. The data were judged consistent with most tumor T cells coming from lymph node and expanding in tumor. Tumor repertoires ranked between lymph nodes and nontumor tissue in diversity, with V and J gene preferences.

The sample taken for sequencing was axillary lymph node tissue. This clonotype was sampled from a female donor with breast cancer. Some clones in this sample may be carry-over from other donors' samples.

The CDR3 region has the DNA TGTGCCACCAGTGATCCTGCGGGAGAAGGCACAGATACGCAGTATTTT. Protein sequence: CATSDPAGEGTDTQYF. This chain connects TRBV24-1 to TRBJ2-3; 7 nucleotides line up with TRBD2. The CDR3 runs 16 residues. Germline V gene lookup returns CDR1 KGHDR and CDR2 SFDVKD. The V gene end was trimmed by 3 bases and the J gene end by 1 base; junction bases not matched to a gene: 6.